Listed below are T cell receptor beta chains from one sample, sequenced in a study of blood T cell repertoires in COVID-19. Only in-frame clones appear in the TCRdb table, and some are missing; sequencing was by immunoSEQ multiplex PCR. This table has roughly 280,000 clones, around 90% appearing once. The sequenced material came from peripheral blood. The receptors were sampled from a woman aged 45-60 years who had recovered from COVID-19. Each CDR3 is given with its conserved first and last residue. Fields, in order: J gene, D gene, clone size, V gene, CDR3 protein, CDR3 DNA. D genes are given only for firm matches. Not every row has a clone size; where given, it reads once, few, many or a size class.

j_call: TRBJ2-3; d_call: TRBD2; clone_size: .; v_call: TRBV28; cdr3_aa: CASTPSGTGPSRPGLAGDPQYF; cdr3_nt: TGTGCCAGCACCCCCTCGGGGACAGGGCCGTCGAGACCGGGACTAGCGGGAGACCCGCAGTATTTT
j_call: TRBJ2-4; d_call: TRBD2; clone_size: .; v_call: TRBV4-1; cdr3_aa: CASSHPGGGDIQYF; cdr3_nt: TGCGCCAGCAGCCACCCCGGGGGGGGAGACATTCAGTACTTC
j_call: TRBJ1-2; d_call: TRBD1; clone_size: once; v_call: TRBV19; cdr3_aa: CASSGTGGASYGYTF; cdr3_nt: TGTGCCAGCTCCGGGACAGGGGGCGCGAGCTATGGCTACACCTTC
j_call: TRBJ2-7; d_call: .; clone_size: once; v_call: TRBV5-4; cdr3_aa: CASSPHPEGLYEQYF; cdr3_nt: TGTGCCAGCAGCCCCCATCCGGAGGGCCTCTACGAGCAGTACTTC
j_call: TRBJ1-2; d_call: TRBD1; clone_size: once; v_call: TRBV19; cdr3_aa: CASSNSTGRYNYGYTF; cdr3_nt: TGTGCCAGTAGTAACTCGACAGGGAGATATAACTATGGCTACACCTTC
j_call: TRBJ1-3; d_call: TRBD1; clone_size: .; v_call: TRBV10-3; cdr3_aa: CAISGVQGAYGNTIYF; cdr3_nt: TGTGCCATCAGTGGGGTACAGGGGGCTTATGGAAACACCATATATTTT
j_call: TRBJ1-1; d_call: .; clone_size: .; v_call: TRBV5-1; cdr3_aa: CASSLVPSGKAFF; cdr3_nt: TGCGCCAGCAGCTTGGTTCCGAGCGGTAAAGCTTTCTTT
j_call: TRBJ2-7; d_call: TRBD2; clone_size: few; v_call: TRBV5-1; cdr3_aa: CASRPLTSGAYEQYF; cdr3_nt: TGCGCCAGCAGGCCACTGACTAGCGGGGCCTACGAGCAGTACTTC
j_call: TRBJ2-5; d_call: TRBD2; clone_size: .; v_call: TRBV3-1/TRBV3-2; cdr3_aa: CASSQGPAGGGETQYF; cdr3_nt: TGTGCCAGCAGCCAAGGGCCAGCGGGGGGGGGAGAGACCCAGTACTTC
j_call: TRBJ1-2; d_call: .; clone_size: few; v_call: TRBV28; cdr3_aa: CASSPSWSNYGYTF; cdr3_nt: TGTGCCAGCAGTCCATCCTGGAGTAACTATGGCTACACCTTC
j_call: TRBJ2-7; d_call: .; clone_size: .; v_call: TRBV30; cdr3_aa: CAWSVGGNTYEQYF; cdr3_nt: TGTGCCTGGAGTGTAGGCGGAAATACCTACGAGCAGTACTTC
j_call: TRBJ2-6; d_call: TRBD1; clone_size: .; v_call: TRBV5-1; cdr3_aa: CASSLWTGGLGGANVLTF; cdr3_nt: TGCGCCAGCAGCCTTTGGACAGGGGGCCTAGGTGGGGCCAACGTCCTGACTTTC
j_call: TRBJ1-1; d_call: TRBD1; clone_size: once; v_call: TRBV19; cdr3_aa: CASSIVGRGRRNTEAFF; cdr3_nt: TGTGCCAGTAGTATAGTAGGCAGGGGGCGCAGGAACACTGAAGCTTTCTTT
j_call: TRBJ1-2; d_call: .; clone_size: .; v_call: TRBV10-3; cdr3_aa: CAISESRGGYTF; cdr3_nt: TGTGCCATCAGTGAGTCAAGGGGCGGCTACACCTTC
j_call: TRBJ2-7; d_call: .; clone_size: .; v_call: TRBV6-2/TRBV6-3; cdr3_aa: CASSYSYGGLYEQYF; cdr3_nt: TGTGCCAGCAGTTACTCGTATGGAGGGCTCTACGAGCAGTACTTC
j_call: TRBJ2-7; d_call: .; clone_size: .; v_call: TRBV27; cdr3_aa: CASRRLGGRAHQSEQYF; cdr3_nt: TGTGCCAGCAGACGGCTGGGGGGGCGCGCTCACCAGTCCGAGCAGTACTTC
j_call: TRBJ2-7; d_call: TRBD2; clone_size: .; v_call: TRBV19; cdr3_aa: CASSRGTSGVNSYEQYF; cdr3_nt: TGTGCCAGTAGTAGGGGGACTAGCGGTGTTAACTCCTACGAGCAGTACTTC
j_call: TRBJ2-3; d_call: .; clone_size: .; v_call: TRBV5-4; cdr3_aa: CASSLVSTGSTDTQYF; cdr3_nt: TGTGCCAGCAGCTTGGTATCTACCGGGAGCACAGATACGCAGTATTTT
j_call: TRBJ1-1; d_call: .; clone_size: .; v_call: TRBV3-1/TRBV3-2; cdr3_aa: CASSQQGPAEAFF; cdr3_nt: TGTGCCAGCAGCCAACAGGGGCCGGCTGAAGCTTTCTTT
j_call: TRBJ2-3; d_call: TRBD1; clone_size: .; v_call: TRBV28; cdr3_aa: CASSPYRGTDTQYF; cdr3_nt: TGTGCCAGCAGTCCCTACAGGGGAACAGATACGCAGTATTTT
j_call: TRBJ1-2; d_call: TRBD1; clone_size: .; v_call: TRBV4-3; cdr3_aa: CASSLDRGIYGYTF; cdr3_nt: TGCGCCAGCAGCCTAGACAGGGGGATTTATGGCTACACCTTC
j_call: TRBJ1-2; d_call: TRBD1; clone_size: many; v_call: TRBV28; cdr3_aa: CASSSTGATVANYGYTF; cdr3_nt: TGTGCCAGCAGTTCGACAGGGGCTACGGTGGCTAACTATGGCTACACCTTC
j_call: TRBJ2-7; d_call: .; clone_size: once; v_call: TRBV4-1; cdr3_aa: CASSRVDIYEQYF; cdr3_nt: TGCGCCAGCAGCCGAGTTGATATTTACGAGCAGTACTTC
j_call: TRBJ2-7; d_call: .; clone_size: .; v_call: TRBV7-9; cdr3_aa: CASSLLGGTGRGAEQYF; cdr3_nt: TGTGCCAGCAGCTTATTGGGAGGTACAGGGAGGGGTGCTGAACAGTACTTC
j_call: TRBJ2-7; d_call: .; clone_size: .; v_call: TRBV19; cdr3_aa: CAKPSRTDYEQYF; cdr3_nt: TGTGCCAAGCCCTCCCGGACTGACTACGAGCAGTACTTC
j_call: TRBJ1-5; d_call: .; clone_size: .; v_call: TRBV2; cdr3_aa: CASSPPGTTNQPQHF; cdr3_nt: TGTGCCAGCAGTCCCCCCGGGACAACTAATCAGCCCCAGCATTTT
j_call: TRBJ1-2; d_call: .; clone_size: .; v_call: TRBV7-9; cdr3_aa: CASSSFDRPNYGYTF; cdr3_nt: TGTGCCAGCAGCTCTTTTGACAGGCCCAACTATGGCTACACCTTC
j_call: TRBJ1-1; d_call: TRBD1; clone_size: .; v_call: TRBV19; cdr3_aa: CASSPGQGGEAFF; cdr3_nt: TGTGCCAGTAGTCCCGGACAGGGGGGTGAAGCTTTCTTT
j_call: TRBJ1-5; d_call: TRBD1; clone_size: once; v_call: TRBV28; cdr3_aa: CASRARQGPNQPQHF; cdr3_nt: TGTGCCAGCAGGGCTCGACAGGGACCCAATCAGCCCCAGCATTTT
j_call: TRBJ2-1; d_call: .; clone_size: many; v_call: TRBV27; cdr3_aa: CASSPRVGVGDEQFF; cdr3_nt: TGTGCCAGCAGTCCCAGGGTTGGGGTTGGGGATGAGCAGTTCTTC
j_call: TRBJ1-1; d_call: TRBD1; clone_size: .; v_call: TRBV5-8; cdr3_aa: CASSLGQGAWTEAFF; cdr3_nt: TGTGCCAGCAGCCTCGGGCAGGGGGCTTGGACTGAAGCTTTCTTT
j_call: TRBJ2-3; d_call: TRBD2; clone_size: .; v_call: TRBV5-1; cdr3_aa: CASSWEGSGSTDTQYF; cdr3_nt: TGCGCCAGCAGCTGGGAGGGTAGCGGGAGCACAGATACGCAGTATTTT
j_call: TRBJ1-1; d_call: .; clone_size: .; v_call: TRBV7-9; cdr3_aa: CASSSPLGGEAFF; cdr3_nt: TGTGCCAGCAGCTCACCGTTGGGGGGTGAAGCTTTCTTT
j_call: TRBJ1-2; d_call: .; clone_size: .; v_call: TRBV7-2; cdr3_aa: CASSPERGILEGYTF; cdr3_nt: TGTGCCAGCAGCCCCGAACGCGGAATTCTGGAGGGCTACACCTTC
j_call: TRBJ2-5; d_call: TRBD1; clone_size: .; v_call: TRBV10-3; cdr3_aa: CAISVRGGGETQYF; cdr3_nt: TGTGCCATCAGCGTCCGAGGGGGCGGGGAGACCCAGTACTTC
j_call: TRBJ1-2; d_call: .; clone_size: .; v_call: TRBV6-5; cdr3_aa: CASSYSSGSYGYTF; cdr3_nt: TGTGCCAGCAGTTACTCATCAGGGTCTTATGGCTACACCTTC
j_call: TRBJ1-1; d_call: .; clone_size: .; v_call: TRBV4-3; cdr3_aa: CASSQGQFNTEAFF; cdr3_nt: TGCGCCAGCAGCCAAGGACAATTCAACACTGAAGCTTTCTTT
j_call: TRBJ1-2; d_call: TRBD1; clone_size: .; v_call: TRBV7-9; cdr3_aa: CASSLGGSGGYGYTF; cdr3_nt: TGTGCCAGCAGCCTTGGTGGTTCAGGGGGCTATGGCTACACCTTC
j_call: TRBJ2-5; d_call: .; clone_size: .; v_call: TRBV6-2/TRBV6-3; cdr3_aa: CASSSGRGTKETQYF; cdr3_nt: TGTGCCAGCAGTTCCGGCAGGGGCACCAAAGAGACCCAGTACTTC
j_call: TRBJ2-1; d_call: TRBD2; clone_size: once; v_call: TRBV5-4; cdr3_aa: CASSRTSGSPYEQFF; cdr3_nt: TGTGCCAGCAGCCGGACTAGCGGGAGTCCCTATGAGCAGTTCTTC
j_call: TRBJ1-4; d_call: .; clone_size: once; v_call: TRBV5-1; cdr3_aa: CASSPTGAGANEKLFF; cdr3_nt: TGCGCCAGCAGCCCTACAGGCGCAGGAGCTAATGAAAAACTGTTTTTT
j_call: TRBJ2-5; d_call: .; clone_size: .; v_call: TRBV1; cdr3_aa: CTSSQDRGGMMETQYF; cdr3_nt: TGCACCAGCAGCCAAGATAGGGGAGGGATGATGGAGACCCAGTACTTC
j_call: TRBJ1-6; d_call: TRBD1; clone_size: .; v_call: TRBV7-9; cdr3_aa: CASSSGTGVASPLHF; cdr3_nt: TGTGCCAGCAGCTCCGGGACAGGGGTTGCCTCACCCCTCCACTTT
j_call: TRBJ1-3; d_call: .; clone_size: .; v_call: TRBV5-1; cdr3_aa: CASSLDPGNSGNTIYF; cdr3_nt: TGCGCCAGCAGCTTGGACCCAGGAAACTCTGGAAACACCATATATTTT